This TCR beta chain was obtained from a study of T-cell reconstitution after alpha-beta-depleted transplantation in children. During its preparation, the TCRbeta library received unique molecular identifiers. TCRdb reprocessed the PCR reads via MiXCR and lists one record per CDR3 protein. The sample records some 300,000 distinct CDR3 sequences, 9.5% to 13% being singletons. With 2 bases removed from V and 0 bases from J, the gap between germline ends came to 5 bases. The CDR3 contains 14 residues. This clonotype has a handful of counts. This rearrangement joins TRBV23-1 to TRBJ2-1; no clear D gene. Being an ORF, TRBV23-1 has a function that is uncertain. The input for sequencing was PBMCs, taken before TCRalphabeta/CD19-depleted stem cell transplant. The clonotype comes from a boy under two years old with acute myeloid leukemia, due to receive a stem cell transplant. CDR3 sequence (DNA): TGCGCCAGCAGTCAAAAAAGCTCCTACAATGAGCAGTTCTTC. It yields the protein CASSQKSSYNEQFF.